The 11 T cell receptor beta chains below were found in one sample sequenced in a study of T cell responses to AZD1222 COVID-19 vaccine. Produced via immunoSEQ multiplex PCR; TCRdb's table is partial and in-frame only. The profile shows roughly 150,000 clones, around 92% of them singletons. This specimen consisted of peripheral blood, obtained on day 0 of AZD1222 vaccination. Every receptor here comes from an adult in good health.

The V call is TRBV5-5, the J call TRBJ1-1; a possible D gene is TRBD1 (5 bases). Per the germline V gene, CDR1 is SGHKS and CDR2 is YYEKEE (reference sequence). CDR3 size: 18 residues. Trimming removed 5 bases from V and 1 base from J, with 24 bases in between. CDR3 amino acids: CASSPRGSGAGPNTEAFF. The CDR3 nucleotides read TGTGCCAGCAGTCCCCGAGGATCTGGGGCAGGGCCGAACACTGAAGCTTTCTTT.

The rearrangement joins TRBV6-6 to TRBJ1-2; D is undetermined. The CDR3 consists of 13 residues. The germline gives CDR1 MNHNY, CDR2 SVGAGI (reference sequence). Trimming took 7 bases from V and 7 from J, leaving 16 bases between them. CDR3 nucleotide sequence: TGTGCCAGCACGGTGAAAGCTGTATCTGGCTACACCTTC. This translates into CASTVKAVSGYTF.

This clone was recorded once. The V and J genes are TRBV3-1 (or the pseudogene TRBV3-2) and TRBJ2-7; D not resolved. This CDR3 has 13 residues. V lost 4 bases to trimming and J lost 1 base, with 8 bases between them. Germline loops: CDR1 LGHDT, CDR2 YNNKEL (reference sequence). The CDR3 DNA reads as TGTGCCAGCAGCCGGGCAGCGTCCTACGAGCAGTACTTC. It encodes CASSRAASYEQYF.

J is TRBJ1-5 and V is TRBV7-9, with D maybe TRBD1 (6 bases). V was cut by 1 base and J by 5 bases, with 18 bases left in between. CDR3 size: 17 residues. The germline gives CDR1 SEHNR, CDR2 FQNEAQ (reference sequence). Here the CDR3 reads CASSLVPDSMSYQPQHF. As DNA, the CDR3 is TGTGCCAGCAGCTTAGTCCCGGACAGTATGTCATATCAGCCCCAGCATTTT.

The chain is built from TRBV12-3 or TRBV12-4 and TRBJ2-1, with D perhaps TRBD1 (5 bases). Trimming took off 6 bases at V and 7 bases at J, with 10 bases between the two ends. The CDR3 has 12 residues. CDR3 residues: CASRQGANEQFF. The CDR3 coding sequence is TGTGCCAGCAGACAAGGGGCAAATGAGCAGTTCTTC.

The chain joins TRBV5-6 to TRBJ1-3; unclear D gene. This CDR3 contains 13 residues. V was trimmed by 6 bases and J by 4 bases, leaving 11 bases between them. Germline lookup yields CDR1 SGHDT and CDR2 YYEEEE. The CDR3 coding sequence is TGTGCCAGCACCCGAAATCGCGGAAACACCATATATTTT. Translation gives CASTRNRGNTIYF.

V gene TRBV20-1 combines with J gene TRBJ1-6; D is undetermined. The CDR3 covers 14 residues. Germline loops: CDR1 DFQATT, CDR2 SNEGSKA (reference sequence). V lost 6 bases and J 1 base, leaving 10 bases between the germline ends. The CDR3 nucleotides read TGCAGTGCAAGTGGAGGGTCCTATAATTCACCCCTCCACTTT. Translating it yields CSASGGSYNSPLHF.

The CDR3 region is CASRDNRGLNTEAFF. DNA of the CDR3: TGTGCCAGCAGGGATAACAGGGGGCTGAACACTGAAGCTTTCTTT. This chain uses TRBV28 with TRBJ1-1; 9 bases are a match to TRBD1. The CDR3 covers 15 residues. With V trimmed by 6 bases and J by 0 bases, 5 bases remained unmatched. The V gene's germline CDR1 is MDHEN and CDR2 SYDVKM.

This clone was detected once. The genes are TRBV5-6 and TRBJ2-6; a weak D match, TRBD1 (5 bases). The CDR3 is made up of 18 amino acids. The germline V gene has CDR1 SGHDT and CDR2 YYEEEE. Trimming removed 1 base at V and 2 bases at J, with 16 bases between. Written as DNA, the CDR3 is TGTGCCAGCAGCTTGAGAGGCAGGGAAGTAGCTGGGGCCAACGTCCTGACTTTC. It is translated as CASSLRGREVAGANVLTF.

This clone was seen a single time. As DNA, the CDR3 is TGTGCCAGCAGCCTTGGGGCGGGGGCGCGGGGCACAGATACGCAGTATTTT. Translated: CASSLGAGARGTDTQYF. The chain recombines TRBV7-6 with TRBJ2-3, with a weak D call TRBD2 (7 bases). The length of the CDR3 is 17 residues. V lost 5 bases, J lost 1 base, and 19 bases lay in between. Germline CDR1 and CDR2: SGHVS and FNYEAQ.

The chain couples TRBV12-3 or TRBV12-4 to TRBJ2-1; unclear D gene. V dropped 1 base and J dropped 8 bases, with 6 bases sitting between them. The CDR3 sequence is 12 residues long. DNA for the CDR3: TGTGCCAGCAGTTTAGAGTTCGATGAGCAGTTCTTC. Encoded protein: CASSLEFDEQFF.